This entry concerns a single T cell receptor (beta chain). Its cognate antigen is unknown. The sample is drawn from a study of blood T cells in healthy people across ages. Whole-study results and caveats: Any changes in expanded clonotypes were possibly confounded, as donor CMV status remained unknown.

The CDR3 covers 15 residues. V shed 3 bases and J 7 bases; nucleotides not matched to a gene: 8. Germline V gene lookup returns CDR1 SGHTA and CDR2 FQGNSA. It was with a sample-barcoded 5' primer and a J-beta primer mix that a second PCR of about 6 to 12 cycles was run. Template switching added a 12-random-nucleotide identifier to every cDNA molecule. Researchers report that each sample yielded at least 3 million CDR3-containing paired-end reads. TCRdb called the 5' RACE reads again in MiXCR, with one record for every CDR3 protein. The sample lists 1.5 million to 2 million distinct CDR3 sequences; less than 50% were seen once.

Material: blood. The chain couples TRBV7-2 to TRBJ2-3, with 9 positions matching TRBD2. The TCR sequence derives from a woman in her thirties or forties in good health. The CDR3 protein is CASSFQRGDRHTQYF. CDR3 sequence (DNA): TGTGCCAGCAGCTTCCAGCGGGGGGATCGACATACGCAGTATTTT.